These T cell receptor beta chains were read from a single sample in a study of CD8+CD57+ T cells in acquired aplastic anemia. TCRdb re-derived calls from the reads in MiXCR, one entry per CDR3 protein. The profile shows about 200,000 distinct CDR3 sequences, approximately 65% of them singletons. The material sequenced was sorted CD4+, CD8+, or CD8+CD57+ T cells (not recorded which) from PBMCs. These receptors all come from a human donor with aplastic anemia. Both conserved end residues are part of each CDR3. The order of the fields is D gene, V gene, CDR3 protein. A D gene is named only where the DNA matches it firmly.

d_call: TRBD1
v_call: TRBV5-6
cdr3_aa: CASSLGQGIAYEQYF

d_call: -
v_call: TRBV7-9
cdr3_aa: CATRKGSSYEQYF

d_call: TRBD2
v_call: TRBV15
cdr3_aa: CATSRGAGGPFNEQFF

d_call: -
v_call: TRBV20-1
cdr3_aa: CSARDWRGADEQYF

d_call: -
v_call: TRBV9
cdr3_aa: CASSVATGATTYNEQFF

d_call: -
v_call: TRBV3-1
cdr3_aa: CASSQDTYEQYF

d_call: TRBD1
v_call: TRBV12-3/TRBV12-4
cdr3_aa: CASSPSDRVYEQYF

d_call: TRBD1
v_call: TRBV5-1
cdr3_aa: CASSSWDSSYEQYF

d_call: -
v_call: TRBV7-8
cdr3_aa: CASSPFNGPQHF

d_call: TRBD1
v_call: TRBV30
cdr3_aa: CAWSTGVGLDTQYF

d_call: -
v_call: TRBV7-9
cdr3_aa: CASSLPTGPTQFF

d_call: -
v_call: TRBV9
cdr3_aa: CASSVGPPGYSGNTIYF

d_call: TRBD1
v_call: TRBV24-1
cdr3_aa: CATSVQGAWSGELFF

d_call: -
v_call: TRBV7-3
cdr3_aa: CASSRDMTTYEQYF

d_call: TRBD1
v_call: TRBV15
cdr3_aa: CATSRDPQTGTDNSPLHF

d_call: TRBD1
v_call: TRBV2
cdr3_aa: CASSFTGGVGADTQYF

d_call: -
v_call: TRBV20-1
cdr3_aa: CSARTLTYTF

d_call: TRBD2
v_call: TRBV7-9
cdr3_aa: CASSLEERGEQYF

d_call: TRBD1
v_call: TRBV10-3
cdr3_aa: CAISDGQVYGYTF

d_call: -
v_call: TRBV2
cdr3_aa: CASSGRYEQYF

d_call: TRBD1
v_call: TRBV12-3/TRBV12-4
cdr3_aa: CATVAGTGSNEQFF

d_call: TRBD2
v_call: TRBV29-1
cdr3_aa: CSVRTSGSSYEQYF

d_call: TRBD1
v_call: TRBV19
cdr3_aa: CASRLTGEETQYF

d_call: -
v_call: TRBV12-3/TRBV12-4
cdr3_aa: CASSLATGKTEAFF

d_call: TRBD1
v_call: TRBV25-1
cdr3_aa: CASSKTGGGTGANVLTF

d_call: -
v_call: TRBV2
cdr3_aa: CASAPSGNNEQFF

d_call: TRBD2
v_call: TRBV5-1
cdr3_aa: CASSVAGTDMQYF

d_call: TRBD1
v_call: TRBV2
cdr3_aa: CASSTTTGDTQYF

d_call: TRBD1
v_call: TRBV7-6
cdr3_aa: CASSLQGVAHQPQHF

d_call: TRBD2
v_call: TRBV7-9
cdr3_aa: CASTFSGSRNTGELFF

d_call: TRBD2
v_call: TRBV7-7
cdr3_aa: CASSEGLAGGGGETQYF

d_call: -
v_call: TRBV2
cdr3_aa: CASSELLSTDTQYF

d_call: -
v_call: TRBV12-3/TRBV12-4
cdr3_aa: CASSGGSPNYGYTF

d_call: -
v_call: TRBV19
cdr3_aa: CASSIVLGFGSPLHF

d_call: -
v_call: TRBV15
cdr3_aa: CATSRGGHTNQPQHF

d_call: -
v_call: TRBV5-1
cdr3_aa: CASSLGNEYEQYF

d_call: -
v_call: TRBV20-1
cdr3_aa: CSVTDGPYSTEAFF

d_call: TRBD2
v_call: TRBV7-3
cdr3_aa: CASSPTGGSGGAGVDTQYF

d_call: -
v_call: TRBV11-2
cdr3_aa: CASSLVPWRSTDTQYF

d_call: -
v_call: TRBV10-3
cdr3_aa: CAISDTLAVRNIQYF

d_call: TRBD1
v_call: TRBV7-2
cdr3_aa: CASRTGEVVNEQFF

d_call: -
v_call: TRBV7-9
cdr3_aa: CASSLGPREYEQYF

d_call: -
v_call: TRBV2
cdr3_aa: CASRMTSGNTEAFF

d_call: -
v_call: TRBV7-9
cdr3_aa: CASSPSTEAFF

d_call: -
v_call: TRBV7-7
cdr3_aa: CASSLGLASYNEQFF

d_call: TRBD1
v_call: TRBV29-1
cdr3_aa: CSVGLQPRGPPSYEQYF

d_call: TRBD2
v_call: TRBV7-9
cdr3_aa: CASSTRTSGSGEQFF